The 25 T cell receptor beta chains below all came from one sample that was sequenced in a study of blood T cells in healthy people across ages. It was with a sample-barcoded 5' primer and a J-beta primer mix that a second PCR of roughly 7 to 12 cycles was run. Each CDR3 protein gets one entry after TCRdb re-called the 5' RACE reads with MiXCR. Of about a million distinct CDR3 sequences in the sample, 35% to 40% were seen once. Sequencing was performed on blood. The receptors derive from a man between 18 and 35 years old in good health.

This clonotype was detected a few times. This sequence joins TRBV2 and TRBJ2-1; perhaps D is TRBD1 or TRBD2 (5 bases each). The CDR3 consists of 12 residues. Trimming left V 11 bases short and J 6 bases short, with 14 bases between. Germline-derived CDR1 and CDR2 are SNHLY and FYNNEI. CDR3 nucleotide sequence: TGTGCCGTGCTGAGGGGTGGCAATGAGCAGTTCTTC. This gives the protein CAVLRGGNEQFF.

Of note for this clonotype: A junction end diverges from the germline sequence, so it may reflect a read error. V gene TRBV18 combines with J gene TRBJ1-2, with a possible D match to TRBD1 (6 bases). CDR1 and CDR2 from the germline V gene are KGHSH and LQKENI. CDR3 length: 13 amino acids. The CDR3 is CVSSPDSNYGYTF. Written as DNA, the CDR3 is TGTGTCAGCTCACCGGACAGTAACTATGGCTACACCTTC.

This rearrangement joins TRBV5-1 to TRBJ2-7; 7 bases are shared with TRBD1. From germline, CDR1 is SGHRS and CDR2 YFSETQ. This CDR3 contains 15 residues. The ends lost 3 bases at V and 3 bases at J; junction bases unmatched: 9. In DNA, the CDR3 is TGCGCCAGCAGCTCGACTCAGGGGGTGGTCTACGAGCAGTACTTC. It codes for CASSSTQGVVYEQYF.

This clonotype has a handful of counts. V and J are TRBV21-1 and TRBJ1-2. TRBV21-1 is an annotated pseudogene. The CDR3 has 11 amino acids. CDR3 bases: TGTGCCAGCAGCAATCCCTATGGCTACACCTTC. Translation: CASSNPYGYTF.

The rearrangement links TRBV3-1 to TRBJ2-7, with D perhaps TRBD2 (5 bases). With 1 base removed from V and 0 bases from J, the gap between germline ends came to 10 bases. Germline lookup yields CDR1 LGHDT and CDR2 YNNKEL (reference sequence). CDR3 size: 15 residues. CDR3 bases: TGTGCCAGCAGCCAAGGGGAGTCGAGCTCCTACGAGCAGTACTTC. Translation: CASSQGESSSYEQYF.

The CDR3 loop reads CASSSIARETQYF. The CDR3 coding sequence is TGTGCCAGCAGTTCGATAGCCCGAGAGACCCAGTACTTC. The genes are TRBV7-2 and TRBJ2-5; the D is unclear. The CDR3 sequence is 13 residues long. Germline V gene sequence: CDR1 SGHTA, CDR2 FQGNSA. Trimming took 6 bases from V and 4 from J, leaving 12 bases between them.

This clonotype was seen a handful of times. V is TRBV9 and J is TRBJ2-5; either TRBD1 or TRBD2 may fit D (5 bases each). CDR3 length: 14 amino acids. From germline, CDR1 is SGDLS and CDR2 YYNGEE. V shed 0 bases and J shed 11 bases, with 17 bases lying between them. The CDR3 bases are TGTGCCAGCAGCGTAGGATGGGGGTCTCAGGAGCAGTACTTC. Its protein is CASSVGWGSQEQYF.

The gene calls are TRBV14 and TRBJ1-4; D possibly corresponds to TRBD1 (5 bases). This CDR3 has 18 amino acids. Germline V CDR1 and CDR2: SGHDN, FVKESK. V gave up 5 bases and J gave up 8 bases, with 27 bases separating them. CDR3 nucleotides: TGTGCCAGCAGCTATAAAAATCTGAACAAGGGGTACCGAGAAAAACTGTTTTTT. Protein product: CASSYKNLNKGYREKLFF.

This clonotype was seen only a few times. J is TRBJ1-1 and V is TRBV28, with D unclear. Trimming removed 1 base at V and 0 bases at J, with 9 bases between. The V gene's germline CDR1 is MDHEN and CDR2 SYDVKM. The CDR3 consists of 15 residues. CDR3 in amino acids: CASSLSGNVNTEAFF. The CDR3, as DNA: TGTGCCAGCAGTTTATCTGGGAACGTGAACACTGAAGCTTTCTTT.

This clonotype was observed a few times. The chain recombines TRBV4-1 with TRBJ2-3; 8 bases fit TRBD2. V trimming: 0 bases; J trimming: 5 bases; junction bases outside the gene matches: 4. This CDR3 comprises 15 residues. CDR1 is MGHRA, CDR2 YSYEKL, per germline. DNA of the CDR3: TGCGCCAGCAGCCAAGATCCGGCGGGGGGAGATACGCAGTATTTT. It encodes CASSQDPAGGDTQYF.

This clonotype came up a few times. The chain is built from TRBV9 and TRBJ2-1; perhaps D is TRBD1 or TRBD2 (6 bases each). The V end was cut by 0 bases, the J end by 2 bases, with 9 bases between. The V gene's germline CDR1 is SGDLS and CDR2 YYNGEE. This CDR3 region has 15 residues. The CDR3 sequence: CASSVARGPYNEQFF. CDR3 DNA sequence: TGTGCCAGCAGCGTAGCACGGGGGCCCTACAATGAGCAGTTCTTC.

The V gene is TRBV7-8, the J gene TRBJ1-3; no reliable D call. The V end lost 5 bases, the J end lost 2 bases, and 13 bases lay between the germline ends. There are 15 residues in the CDR3. Germline lookup yields CDR1 SGHVS and CDR2 FQNEAQ. CDR3 amino acids: CASSLGPFAGNTIYF. In DNA form, the CDR3 reads TGTGCCAGCAGCCTCGGACCCTTCGCTGGAAACACCATATATTTT.

The V gene is TRBV4-2, the J gene TRBJ1-1, with D tentatively TRBD1 (5 bases). This CDR3 comprises 14 residues. Germline-derived CDR1 and CDR2 are LGHNA and YNFKEQ. V was trimmed by 3 bases and J by 1 base, leaving 9 bases between them. CDR3 residues: CASSHDRENTEAFF. CDR3 coding DNA: TGTGCCAGCAGCCACGACAGAGAGAACACTGAAGCTTTCTTT.

The count of this clonotype is one. This sequence joins TRBV11-2 and TRBJ2-1, with 12 bases that match TRBD2. In germline, CDR1 is SGHAT, CDR2 FQNNGV. Trimming at V came to 0 bases and at J to 0 bases, leaving 12 bases not matched to a gene. The CDR3 is 21 residues long. CDR3 loop: CASSLDGRLAGVRSSYNEQFF. CDR3 sequence (DNA): TGTGCCAGCAGCTTAGATGGGAGACTAGCGGGGGTGAGGAGCTCCTACAATGAGCAGTTCTTC. The entire variable domain, with the rest obtained from reference TRBV11-2 and TRBJ2-1, is as follows: EAGVAQSPRYKIIEKRQSVAFWCNPISGHATLYWYQQILGQGPKLLIQFQNNGVVDDSQLPKDRFSAERLKGVDSTLKIQPAKLEDSAVYLCASSLDGRLAGVRSSYNEQFFGPGTRLTVL.

V gene TRBV3-1 combines with J gene TRBJ2-5; 13 nucleotides match TRBD2. This CDR3 has 14 amino acids. V shed 5 bases, J shed 10 bases, and the junction held 7 bases outside the gene matches. Per the germline V gene, CDR1 is LGHDT and CDR2 is YNNKEL (reference sequence). In nucleotides, the CDR3 is TGTGCCAGCAGCACCGGGACTAGCGGGGAAGACCAGTACTTC. Translating gives CASSTGTSGEDQYF.

V and J are TRBV9 and TRBJ1-1; 9 bases map to TRBD1. J lost 2 bases, V lost 2 bases, and 7 bases had no gene match. CDR3 size: 16 residues. Germline-derived CDR1 and CDR2 are SGDLS and YYNGEE. The CDR3 loop reads CASSVGTGMGNTEAFF. The CDR3, as DNA: TGTGCCAGCAGCGTCGGGACAGGGATGGGAAACACTGAAGCTTTCTTT.

The chain employs TRBV19 and TRBJ1-2; D is possibly TRBD1 (6 bases). Between the trimmed V and J ends, which lost 6 bases and 6 bases, there was a span of 20 bases. Germline CDR1 is LNHDA and CDR2 is SQIVND (reference sequence). The CDR3 covers 15 residues. Here the CDR3 DNA reads TGTGCCAGTAGGGATCCACAGGGTGATCAGGATGGCTACACCTTC. Translated: CASRDPQGDQDGYTF.

This clonotype was detected only a few times. The chain employs TRBV7-8 and TRBJ1-1; 7 bases fit TRBD1. CDR3 length: 13 residues. Germline-derived CDR1 and CDR2 are SGHVS and FQNEAQ. With 5 bases clipped from V and 4 bases from J, the junction kept 4 bases outside the gene matches. The CDR3 region is CASSQNRGTEAFF. CDR3 DNA: TGTGCCAGCAGCCAAAACAGGGGCACTGAAGCTTTCTTT.

V is TRBV14 and J is TRBJ2-7, with D unclear. The CDR3 consists of 11 residues. Trimming cost V 1 base and J 12 bases, with 10 bases left between them. Germline CDR1 reads SGHDN; CDR2 reads FVKESK. CDR3 protein: CASSQGGLGYF. DNA of the CDR3: TGTGCCAGCAGCCAAGGGGGATTGGGGTACTTC.

The gene calls are TRBV5-6 and TRBJ1-2, with D perhaps TRBD1 (5 bases). The germline V gene encodes CDR1 SGHDT and CDR2 YYEEEE. Trimming left V 4 bases short and J 2 bases short, with 21 bases between. The CDR3 is made up of 17 amino acids. CDR3 in DNA: TGTGCCAGCAGCAAGCCGGTGGATACGGGGCAGAACTATGGCTACACCTTC. Protein product: CASSKPVDTGQNYGYTF.

Concerning this clonotype: Its ends do not fully match the called genes, so a read error is possible. The chain uses TRBV12-3 or TRBV12-4 and TRBJ1-2; D remains ambiguous. The CDR3 is made up of 11 amino acids. The CDR3 loop reads CANSLFYGYTF. In DNA form, the CDR3 reads TGTGCCAACAGTTTGTTCTATGGCTACACCTTC.

The chain has TRBV10-3 and TRBJ2-1; D ambiguous. The CDR3 runs to 14 residues. The V gene's germline CDR1 is ENHRY and CDR2 SYGVKD. V lost 3 bases and J lost 9, with 15 bases in between. The CDR3 region has the DNA TGTGCCATCAGTGAAAATCGAGATCTGGTTGAGCAGTTCTTC. It yields the protein CAISENRDLVEQFF.

The chain is built from TRBV29-1 and TRBJ2-1; TRBD1 matches 11 bases. This CDR3 contains 17 residues. Germline V lookup: CDR1 SQVTM, CDR2 ANQGSEA. The J segment lost 4 bases and the V segment lost 2 bases, leaving 10 bases of the junction unmatched. CDR3 amino acids: CSVEPLSGTGGYNEQFF. DNA of the CDR3: TGCAGCGTTGAACCACTTTCCGGGACAGGGGGATACAATGAGCAGTTCTTC.

This clonotype was detected ten times or more. The V gene is TRBV6-6, the J gene TRBJ2-7; no clear D. Germline CDR1 MNHNY, CDR2 SVGAGI (reference sequence). The ends were cut back, 6 bases at V and 4 bases at J, with 10 bases in the middle. This CDR3 comprises 12 residues. CDR3 bases: TGTGCCAGCAGCCCTCCGAGTTACGAGCAGTACTTC. Protein product: CASSPPSYEQYF.

The rearrangement uses TRBV7-9 and TRBJ2-1; 9 bases map to TRBD1. Germline CDR1 reads SEHNR; CDR2 reads FQNEAQ (reference sequence). The CDR3 has 15 amino acids. V shed 5 bases and J 6 bases; nucleotides not matched to a gene: 8. The CDR3 coding sequence is TGTGCCAGCAGCAAGGACAGGGGTTACGGCAATGAGCAGTTCTTC. It yields the protein CASSKDRGYGNEQFF.